Listed below are T cell receptor beta chains from one sample, sequenced in a study of tumor and adjacent non-tumor tissue in lung cancer. MiXCR was run by TCRdb on the multiplex PCR reads, yielding one entry per CDR3 protein. Of roughly 75,000 distinct CDR3 sequences listed, more than 60% were seen once; the top ten hold about 12%. Sequences were obtained from lung tumor tissue. These receptors originate from a woman aged 45 to 65 with non-small cell lung cancer. Both conserved end residues are part of each CDR3.

v_gene	j_gene	CDR3aa
TRBV6-5	TRBJ1-6	CASMLLRNSPLHF
TRBV20-1	TRBJ2-5	CSARETSAQETQYF
TRBV6-6	TRBJ2-1	CATNQLAGSIEQFF
TRBV6-2/TRBV6-3	TRBJ2-7	CASSWTVPYEQYF
TRBV5-5	TRBJ2-3	CASTQGGRATDMQYF
TRBV5-1	TRBJ2-7	CASSSPRDSSDQYF
TRBV11-2	TRBJ2-7	CASSLAGTGGKKQYF
TRBV20-1	TRBJ1-1	CSEAPPITEAFF
TRBV20-1	TRBJ2-1	CSARVISGSFEQFF
TRBV28	TRBJ2-3	CANSLLAGDTDAQYF
TRBV4-2	TRBJ2-5	CARSQAASGETQYF
TRBV10-3	TRBJ2-2	CAIRGSGSGGLCF
TRBV4-1	TRBJ1-4	CPSSEAGKNEKPFF
TRBV11-2	TRBJ2-4	CARNTGPKNIQYF
TRBV11-1	TRBJ2-7	CDSSPDSYEQYF
TRBV6-5	TRBJ2-3	CASSYSRFMFTDVQYF
TRBV11-2	TRBJ1-6	CASSLERDYNSPLHF
TRBV12-3/TRBV12-4	TRBJ2-3	CTSSLWTGSRTDTQYF
TRBV19	TRBJ2-7	CASSRASSGSSYEQYF
TRBV20-1	TRBJ2-1	CSARIVAGANEQFF
TRBV10-3	TRBJ2-2	CAIRGSGNGELYF
TRBV6-5	TRBJ2-5	CASSFSSGTSGKETQYF
TRBV11-2	TRBJ2-1	CASSLEAIGRAEQFF
TRBV29-1	TRBJ2-1	CSVGGTGGSYPPRYNEQFF
TRBV29-1	TRBJ2-3	CSVSSGRGSDAQFF
TRBV12-3/TRBV12-4	TRBJ2-3	CTSSLALGTGGTDRQYF
TRBV10-3	TRBJ2-7	CASEGMDGYEQYF
TRBV20-1	TRBJ1-1	CSARGLRGAEAFF
TRBV4-2	TRBJ2-7	CASSQEGLAGEDRYEHYF
TRBV6-5	TRBJ2-7	CASSKASGSSDEQYF
TRBV11-3	TRBJ2-7	CASNPGGQGHTEQYF
TRBV11-2	TRBJ2-1	CANRGLDTPGGDEQFF
TRBV12-3/TRBV12-4	TRBJ1-5	CASSLATGGHQPQHF
TRBV7-8	TRBJ1-5	CASTQDGSQPQHF
TRBV6-6	TRBJ2-3	CSSSPRENTDMQYF
TRBV11-2	TRBJ2-5	CVSSLRIGTSLETQYF
TRBV4-2	TRBJ1-5	CPSSQVPTGNTGVAYSNQHQHF
TRBV6-1	TRBJ2-2	CVSSLAGDTGELFF
TRBV6-4	TRBJ2-1	CVSSVRETNEHFF
TRBV29-1	TRBJ2-5	CNVETALCQETQYF
TRBV21-1	TRBJ2-5	CASRPHTGGGRTWIETQYF
TRBV5-1	TRBJ2-5	CVSSLGSRTGGQETQYF